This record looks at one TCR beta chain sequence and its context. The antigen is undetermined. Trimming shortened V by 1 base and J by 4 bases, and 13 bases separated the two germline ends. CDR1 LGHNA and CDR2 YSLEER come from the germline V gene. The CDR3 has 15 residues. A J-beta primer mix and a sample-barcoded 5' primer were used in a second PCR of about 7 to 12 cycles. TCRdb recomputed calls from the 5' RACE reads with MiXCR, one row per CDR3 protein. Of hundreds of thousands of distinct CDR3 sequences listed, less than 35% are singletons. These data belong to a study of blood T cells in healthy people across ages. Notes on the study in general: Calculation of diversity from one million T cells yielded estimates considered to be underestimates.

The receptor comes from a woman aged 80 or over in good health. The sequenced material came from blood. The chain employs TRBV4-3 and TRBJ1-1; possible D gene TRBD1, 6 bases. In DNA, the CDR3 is TGCGCCAGCAGCCAAGGGGGGGGGCGGGGCACTGAAGCTTTCTTT. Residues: CASSQGGGRGTEAFF.